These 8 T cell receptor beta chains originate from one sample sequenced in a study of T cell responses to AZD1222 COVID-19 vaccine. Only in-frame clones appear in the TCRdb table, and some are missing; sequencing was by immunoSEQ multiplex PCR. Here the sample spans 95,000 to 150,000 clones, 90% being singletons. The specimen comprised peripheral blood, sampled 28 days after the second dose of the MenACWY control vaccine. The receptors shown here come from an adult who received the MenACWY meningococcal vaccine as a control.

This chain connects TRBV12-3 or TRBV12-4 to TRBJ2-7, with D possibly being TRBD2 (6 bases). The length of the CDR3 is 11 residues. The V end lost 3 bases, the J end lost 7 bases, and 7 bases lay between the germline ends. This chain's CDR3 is CASSFGGEQYF. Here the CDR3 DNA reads TGTGCCAGCAGTTTTGGGGGGGAGCAGTACTTC.

Here the CDR3 reads CATSLRSGNQPQHF. In DNA, the CDR3 is TGTGCCACCTCGTTACGGTCCGGCAATCAGCCCCAGCATTTT. The chain joins TRBV6-5 to TRBJ1-5; the D is unclear. This CDR3 spans 14 amino acids. The V end lost 10 bases, the J end lost 2 bases, and 15 bases lay between the germline ends. Germline CDR1 is MNHEY and CDR2 is SVGAGI.

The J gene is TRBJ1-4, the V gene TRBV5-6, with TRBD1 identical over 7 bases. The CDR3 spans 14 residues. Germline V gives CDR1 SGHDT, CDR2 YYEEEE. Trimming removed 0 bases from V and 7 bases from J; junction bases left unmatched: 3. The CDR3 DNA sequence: TGTGCCAGCAGCTTGGGGGACAGTCTTGAAAAACTGTTTTTT. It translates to CASSLGDSLEKLFF.

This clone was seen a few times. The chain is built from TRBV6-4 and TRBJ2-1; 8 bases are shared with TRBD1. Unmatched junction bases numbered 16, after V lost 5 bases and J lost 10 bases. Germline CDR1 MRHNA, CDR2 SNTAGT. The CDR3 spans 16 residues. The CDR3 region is CASSRSGGNVELEQFF. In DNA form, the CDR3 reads TGTGCCAGCAGTAGATCAGGGGGCAATGTAGAACTGGAGCAGTTCTTC.

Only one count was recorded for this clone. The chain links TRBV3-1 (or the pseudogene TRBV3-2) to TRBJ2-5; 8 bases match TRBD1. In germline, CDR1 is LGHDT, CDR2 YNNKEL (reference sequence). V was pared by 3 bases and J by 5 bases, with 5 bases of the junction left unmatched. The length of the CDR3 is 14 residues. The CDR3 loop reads CASSHGQGGETQYF. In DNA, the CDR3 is TGTGCCAGCAGCCATGGACAGGGCGGGGAGACCCAGTACTTC.

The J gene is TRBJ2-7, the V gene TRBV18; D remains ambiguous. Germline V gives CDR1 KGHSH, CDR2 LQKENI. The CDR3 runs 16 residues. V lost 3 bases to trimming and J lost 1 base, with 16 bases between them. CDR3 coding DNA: TGTGCCAGCTCACCTGGTGTCGGGCGGAATTCCTACGAGCAGTACTTC. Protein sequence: CASSPGVGRNSYEQYF.

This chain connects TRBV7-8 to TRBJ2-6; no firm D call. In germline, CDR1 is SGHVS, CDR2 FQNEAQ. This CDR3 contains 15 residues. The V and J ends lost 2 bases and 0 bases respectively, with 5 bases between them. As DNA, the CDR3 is TGTGCCAGCAGCTTATGGGTCTCTGGGGCCAACGTCCTGACTTTC. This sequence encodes CASSLWVSGANVLTF. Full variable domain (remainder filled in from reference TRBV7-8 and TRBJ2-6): GAGVSQSPRYKVAKRGQDVALRCDPISGHVSLFWYQQALGQGPEFLTYFQNEAQLDKSGLPSDRFFAERPEGSVSTLKIQRTQQEDSAVYLCASSLWVSGANVLTFGAGSRLTVL.

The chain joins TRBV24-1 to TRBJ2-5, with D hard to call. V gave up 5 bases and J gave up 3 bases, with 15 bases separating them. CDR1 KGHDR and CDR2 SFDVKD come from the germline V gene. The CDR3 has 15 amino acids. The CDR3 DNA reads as TGTGCCACCAGTGTCTACCAGGCACTTAAAGAGACCCAGTACTTC. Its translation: CATSVYQALKETQYF.